This TCR beta chain is drawn from a study of T-cell memory formation after mild COVID-19. As for the study in general: Most TCR clusters belonged to a single donor. Study-wide findings and caveats: The study detected some responding clones in pre-infection memory, suggesting cross-reactive memory joined.

The table lists this clonotype with many counts. Its target is unknown. TCRdb re-derived calls from the 5' RACE reads in MiXCR, one entry per CDR3 protein. This table holds about 560,000 distinct CDR3 sequences, about 20% found once. CDR1 SEHNR and CDR2 FQNEAQ come from the germline V gene (reference sequence). V lost 5 bases to trimming and J lost 0 bases, with 10 bases between them. CDR3 size: 14 residues. The chain carries TRBV7-9 and TRBJ1-1, with TRBD1 as a possible D gene (6 bases). The origin of this receptor is an adult woman who had mild COVID-19 (a few samples of this study predate the infection). Cell type and time point are not known. Sequencing was done on a sample of PBMCs or a T cell subset sorted from them (not recorded which). This CDR3 is CASSLGGLNTEAFF. CDR3 nucleotide sequence: TGTGCCAGCAGCCTAGGGGGGTTGAACACTGAAGCTTTCTTT.